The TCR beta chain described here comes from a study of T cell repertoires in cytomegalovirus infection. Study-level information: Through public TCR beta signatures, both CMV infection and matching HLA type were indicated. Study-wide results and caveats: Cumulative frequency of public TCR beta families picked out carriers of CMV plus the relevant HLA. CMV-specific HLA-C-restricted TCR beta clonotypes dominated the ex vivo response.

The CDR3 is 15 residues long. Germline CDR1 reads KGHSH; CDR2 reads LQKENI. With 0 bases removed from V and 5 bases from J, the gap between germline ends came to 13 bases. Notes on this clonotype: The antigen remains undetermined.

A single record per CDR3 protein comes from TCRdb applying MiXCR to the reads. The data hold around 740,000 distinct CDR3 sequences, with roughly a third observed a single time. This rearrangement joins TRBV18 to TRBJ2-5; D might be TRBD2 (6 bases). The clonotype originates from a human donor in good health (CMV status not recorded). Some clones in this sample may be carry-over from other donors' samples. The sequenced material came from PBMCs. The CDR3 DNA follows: TGTGCCAGCTCACCACCGGTTGGAGGGCGGGAGACCCAGTACTTC. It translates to CASSPPVGGRETQYF.